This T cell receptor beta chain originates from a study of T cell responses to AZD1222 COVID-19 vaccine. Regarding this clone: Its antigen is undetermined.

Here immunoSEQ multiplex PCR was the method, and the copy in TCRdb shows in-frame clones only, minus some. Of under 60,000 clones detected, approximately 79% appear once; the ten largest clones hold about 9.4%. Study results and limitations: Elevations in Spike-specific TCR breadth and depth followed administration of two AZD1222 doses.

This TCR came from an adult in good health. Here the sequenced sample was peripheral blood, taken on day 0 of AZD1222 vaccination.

CDR3 loop: CASSFPKLAGAVDEQFF. CDR3 coding DNA: TGTGCCAGCAGTTTCCCCAAACTAGCGGGAGCCGTCGATGAGCAGTTCTTC. V is TRBV27 and J is TRBJ2-1, with 11 nucleotides matching TRBD2. The CDR3 runs to 17 residues. V was clipped by 3 bases and J by 8 bases; unmatched bases: 12. Germline V gene sequence: CDR1 MNHEY, CDR2 SMNVEV (reference sequence).